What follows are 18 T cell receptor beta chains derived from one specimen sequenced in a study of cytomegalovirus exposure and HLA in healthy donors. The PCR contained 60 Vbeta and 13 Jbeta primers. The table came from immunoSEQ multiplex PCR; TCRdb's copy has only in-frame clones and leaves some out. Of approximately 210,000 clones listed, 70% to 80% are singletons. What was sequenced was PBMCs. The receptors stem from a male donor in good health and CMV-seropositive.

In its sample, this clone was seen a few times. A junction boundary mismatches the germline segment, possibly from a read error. The CDR3 DNA is TGTGCCAGCAGCCCGCGGGTGGTGAACGCCGGGGAGCTGTTTTTT. Its translation: CASSPRVVNAGELFF. The chain employs TRBV9 and TRBJ2-2, with D possibly matching TRBD2 (5 bases). This CDR3 has 15 residues. Germline V gene sequence: CDR1 SGDLS, CDR2 YYNGEE.

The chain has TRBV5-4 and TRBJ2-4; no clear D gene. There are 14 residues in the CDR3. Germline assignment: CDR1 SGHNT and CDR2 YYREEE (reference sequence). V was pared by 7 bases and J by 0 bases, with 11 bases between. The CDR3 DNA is TGTGCCAGCTGGGCAAGAGAAGCCAAAAACATTCAGTACTTC. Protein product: CASWAREAKNIQYF.

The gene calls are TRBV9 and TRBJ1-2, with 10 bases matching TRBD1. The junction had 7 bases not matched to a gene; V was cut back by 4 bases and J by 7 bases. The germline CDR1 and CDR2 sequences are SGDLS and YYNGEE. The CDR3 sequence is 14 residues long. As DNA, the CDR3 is TGTGCCAGCAGCTCTCCGACAGGGGGCGTTGGCTACACCTTC. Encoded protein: CASSSPTGGVGYTF.

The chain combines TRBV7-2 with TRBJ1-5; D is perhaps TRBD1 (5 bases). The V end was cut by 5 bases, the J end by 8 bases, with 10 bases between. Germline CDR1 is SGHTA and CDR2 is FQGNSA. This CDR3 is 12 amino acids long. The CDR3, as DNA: TGTGCCAGCAGCATCCAGGGTAAGCCCCAGCATTTT. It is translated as CASSIQGKPQHF.

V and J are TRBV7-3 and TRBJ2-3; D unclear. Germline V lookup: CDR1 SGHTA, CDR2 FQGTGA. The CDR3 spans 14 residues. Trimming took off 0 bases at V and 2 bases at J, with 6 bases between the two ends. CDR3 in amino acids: CASSLTSLTDTQYF. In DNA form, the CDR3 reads TGTGCCAGCAGCTTAACTAGCCTCACAGATACGCAGTATTTT.

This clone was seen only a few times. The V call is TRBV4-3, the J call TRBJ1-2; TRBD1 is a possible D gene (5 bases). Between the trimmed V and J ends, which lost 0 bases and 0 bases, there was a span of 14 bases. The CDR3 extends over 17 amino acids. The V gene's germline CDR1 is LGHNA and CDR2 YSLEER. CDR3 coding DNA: TGCGCCAGCAGCCAAGATGTTATGGGGCTTACTAACTATGGCTACACCTTC. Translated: CASSQDVMGLTNYGYTF.

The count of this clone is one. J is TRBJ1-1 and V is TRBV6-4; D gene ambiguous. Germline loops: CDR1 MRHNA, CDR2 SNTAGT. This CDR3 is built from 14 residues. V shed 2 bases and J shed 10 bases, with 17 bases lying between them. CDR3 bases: TGTGCCAGCAGTGACACTGCGGGCGGTATTCGAGCTTTCTTT. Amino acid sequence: CASSDTAGGIRAFF.

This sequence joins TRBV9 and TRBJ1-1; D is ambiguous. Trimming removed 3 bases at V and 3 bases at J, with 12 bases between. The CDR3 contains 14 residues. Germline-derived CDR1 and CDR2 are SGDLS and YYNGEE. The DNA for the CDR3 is TGTGCCAGCAGCGGACCGGGATTTTACACTGAAGCTTTCTTT. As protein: CASSGPGFYTEAFF.

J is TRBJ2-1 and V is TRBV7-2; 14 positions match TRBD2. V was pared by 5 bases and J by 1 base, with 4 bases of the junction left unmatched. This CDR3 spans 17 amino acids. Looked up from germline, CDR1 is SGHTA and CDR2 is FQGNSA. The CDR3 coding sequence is TGTGCCAGCAGCCCCCGGACTAGCGGGAGGTCCTACAATGAGCAGTTCTTC. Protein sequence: CASSPRTSGRSYNEQFF.

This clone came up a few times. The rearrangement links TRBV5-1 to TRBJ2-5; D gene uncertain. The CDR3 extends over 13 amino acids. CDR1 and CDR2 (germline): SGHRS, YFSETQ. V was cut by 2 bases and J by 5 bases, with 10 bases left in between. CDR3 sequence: CASSLNDGETQYF. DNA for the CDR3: TGCGCCAGCAGCTTAAACGACGGGGAGACCCAGTACTTC. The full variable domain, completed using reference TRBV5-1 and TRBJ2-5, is KAGVTQTPRYLIKTRGQQVTLSCSPISGHRSVSWYQQTPGQGLQFLFEYFSETQRNKGNFPGRFSGRQFSNSRSEMNVSTLELGDSALYLCASSLNDGETQYFGPGTRLLVL.

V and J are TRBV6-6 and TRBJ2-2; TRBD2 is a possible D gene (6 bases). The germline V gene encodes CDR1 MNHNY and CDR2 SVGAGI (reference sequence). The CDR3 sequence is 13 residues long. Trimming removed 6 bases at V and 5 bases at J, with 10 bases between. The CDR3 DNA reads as TGTGCCAGCAGGCTGGAGGGGACCGGGGAGCTGTTTTTT. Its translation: CASRLEGTGELFF.

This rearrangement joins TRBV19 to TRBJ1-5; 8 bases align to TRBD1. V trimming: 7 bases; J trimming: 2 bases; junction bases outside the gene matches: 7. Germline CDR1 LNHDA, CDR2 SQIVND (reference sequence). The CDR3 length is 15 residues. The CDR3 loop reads CASTSTGGGNQPQHF. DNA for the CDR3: TGTGCCAGTACCTCCACAGGGGGTGGCAATCAGCCCCAGCATTTT. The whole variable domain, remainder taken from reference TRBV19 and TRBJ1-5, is DGGITQSPKYLFRKEGQNVTLSCEQNLNHDAMYWYRQDPGQGLRLIYYSQIVNDFQKGDIAEGYSVSREKKESFPLTVTSAQKNPTAFYLCASTSTGGGNQPQHFGDGTRLSIL.

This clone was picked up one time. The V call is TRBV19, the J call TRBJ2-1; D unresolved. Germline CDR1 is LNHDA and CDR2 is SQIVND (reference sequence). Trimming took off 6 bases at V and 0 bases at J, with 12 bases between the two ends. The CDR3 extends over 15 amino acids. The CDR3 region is CASRDSPSSYNEQFF. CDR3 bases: TGTGCCAGTAGAGACTCTCCGAGCTCCTACAATGAGCAGTTCTTC.

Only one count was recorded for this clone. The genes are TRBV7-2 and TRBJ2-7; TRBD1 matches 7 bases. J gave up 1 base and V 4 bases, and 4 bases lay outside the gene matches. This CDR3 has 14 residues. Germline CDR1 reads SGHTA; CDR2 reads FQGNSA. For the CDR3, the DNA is TGTGCCAGCAGCTCGAGACAGGGATCCTACGAGCAGTACTTC. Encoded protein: CASSSRQGSYEQYF.

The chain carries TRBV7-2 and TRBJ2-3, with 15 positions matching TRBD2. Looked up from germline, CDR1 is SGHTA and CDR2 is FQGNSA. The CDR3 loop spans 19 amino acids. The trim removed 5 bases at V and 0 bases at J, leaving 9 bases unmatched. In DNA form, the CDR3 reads TGTGCCAGCAGCCCCTCCGGGACTAGCGGGAGGTTGAGCACAGATACGCAGTATTTT. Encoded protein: CASSPSGTSGRLSTDTQYF.

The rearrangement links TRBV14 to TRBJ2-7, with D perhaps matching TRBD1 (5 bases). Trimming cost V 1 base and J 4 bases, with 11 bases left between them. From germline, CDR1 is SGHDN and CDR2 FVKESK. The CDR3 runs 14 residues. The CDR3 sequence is CASSQGRGPYEQYF. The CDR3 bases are TGTGCCAGCAGCCAAGGTAGGGGTCCGTACGAGCAGTACTTC.

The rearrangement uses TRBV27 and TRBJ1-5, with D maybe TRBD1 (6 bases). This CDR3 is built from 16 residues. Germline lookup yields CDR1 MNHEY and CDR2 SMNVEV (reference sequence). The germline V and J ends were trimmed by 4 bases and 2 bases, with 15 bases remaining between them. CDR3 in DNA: TGTGCCAGCAGTTCGGGGGGGGACACTGGCAATCAGCCCCAGCATTTT. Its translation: CASSSGGDTGNQPQHF.

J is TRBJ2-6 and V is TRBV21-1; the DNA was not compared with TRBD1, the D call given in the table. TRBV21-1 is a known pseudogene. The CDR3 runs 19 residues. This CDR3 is CASSKTPDSGWDGANVLTF. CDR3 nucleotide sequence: TGTGCCAGCAGCAAAACGCCGGACAGTGGGTGGGACGGGGCCAACGTCCTGACTTTC.